This T cell receptor (beta chain) emerged from a study of shared clonotypes between healthy human individuals. Terminally differentiated effector memory CD45RA+ cells were left out of the naive CD8 fraction, which was CD45RO-negative and positively selected for CCR7. Investigators spread the genomic DNA of each subset evenly over several immunoSEQ plates. Method: immunoSEQ multiplex PCR; TCRdb's copy keeps in-frame clones and lacks some. The repertoire has hundreds of thousands of clones, approximately 96% of them found once; the top ten carry about 0.11%. Study-wide points: Generation probability values for non-shared clonotypes were lower than those for clonotypes shared by all four donors. Exclusively blood specimens were collected; tissue repertoires likely differ. For naive CD4 cells, roughly 5% of clonotypes were shared across a handful of donors.

The ends were cut back, 7 bases at V and 4 bases at J, with 13 bases in the middle. The germline CDR1 and CDR2 sequences are SEHNR and FQNEAQ (reference sequence). The CDR3 sequence is 13 residues long. As for this clone: Antigen unknown.

The clonotype originates from a woman younger than 45 in good health. This chain uses TRBV7-9 with TRBJ1-2, with D perhaps TRBD1 (5 bases). Sample: naive CD8+ T cells sorted from blood. DNA for the CDR3: TGTGCCAGCAAAAGCGGGCAGGGCTATGGCTACACCTTC. Protein product: CASKSGQGYGYTF.